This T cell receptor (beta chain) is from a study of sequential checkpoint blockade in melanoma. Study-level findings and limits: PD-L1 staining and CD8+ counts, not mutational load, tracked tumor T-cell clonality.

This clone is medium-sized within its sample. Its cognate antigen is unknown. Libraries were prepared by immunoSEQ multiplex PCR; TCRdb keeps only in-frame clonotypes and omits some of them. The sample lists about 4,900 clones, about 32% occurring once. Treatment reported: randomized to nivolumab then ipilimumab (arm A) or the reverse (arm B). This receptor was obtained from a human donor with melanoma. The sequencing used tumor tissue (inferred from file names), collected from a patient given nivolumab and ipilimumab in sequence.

CDR3: CASSLVAGAHTDTQYF. The CDR3 nucleotides are TGTGCCAGCAGCTTAGTAGCGGGGGCCCACACAGATACGCAGTATTTT. The chain employs TRBV11-3 and TRBJ2-3; 9 bases agree with TRBD2. The CDR3 is 16 residues long. V lost 1 base, J lost 2 bases, and 4 bases stayed unmatched. Germline loops: CDR1 SGHNT, CDR2 YENEEA.